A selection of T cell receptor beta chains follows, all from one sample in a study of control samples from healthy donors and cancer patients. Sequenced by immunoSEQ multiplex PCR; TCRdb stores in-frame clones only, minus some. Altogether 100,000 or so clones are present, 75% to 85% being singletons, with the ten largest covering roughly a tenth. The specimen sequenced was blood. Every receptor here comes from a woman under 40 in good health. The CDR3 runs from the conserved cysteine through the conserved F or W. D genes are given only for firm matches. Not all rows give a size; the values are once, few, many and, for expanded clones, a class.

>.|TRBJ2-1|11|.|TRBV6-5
CASEGNGEQFF
TGTGCCAGCGAGGGTAATGGGGAGCAGTTCTTC
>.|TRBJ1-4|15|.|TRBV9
CASSVGAGGNEKLFF
TGTGCCAGCAGCGTAGGAGCCGGGGGGAATGAAAAACTGTTTTTT
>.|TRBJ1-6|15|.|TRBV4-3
CASSQEWDLISPLHF
TGCGCCAGCAGCCAAGAATGGGATTTGATATCACCCCTCCACTTT
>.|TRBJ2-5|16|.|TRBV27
CASSSRGARNQETQYF
TGTGCCAGCAGTTCGAGGGGGGCGAGGAACCAAGAGACCCAGTACTTC
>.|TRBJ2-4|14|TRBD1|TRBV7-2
CASRPDRLQNIQYF
TGTGCCAGCAGACCGGACAGGCTTCAAAACATTCAGTACTTC
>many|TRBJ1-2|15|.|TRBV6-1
CASSEAAASNYGYTF
TGTGCCAGCAGTGAAGCGGCAGCTTCTAACTATGGCTACACCTTC
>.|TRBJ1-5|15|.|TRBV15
CATSRDGGGNQPQHF
TGTGCCACCAGCAGAGATGGAGGGGGCAATCAGCCCCAGCATTTT
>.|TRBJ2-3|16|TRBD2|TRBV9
CASSAASGGATDTQYF
TGTGCCAGCAGCGCAGCGAGCGGGGGGGCCACAGATACGCAGTATTTT
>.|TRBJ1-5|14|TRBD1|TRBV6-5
CASSPTGAPQPQHF
TGTGCCAGCAGCCCCACAGGGGCCCCCCAGCCCCAGCATTTT
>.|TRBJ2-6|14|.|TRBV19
CASNLGSGANVLTF
TGTGCCAGTAACCTAGGCTCTGGGGCCAACGTCCTGACTTTC
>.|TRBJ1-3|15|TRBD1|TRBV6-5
CASSYSRGPGNTIYF
TGTGCCAGCAGTTACAGCAGGGGGCCTGGAAACACCATATATTTT
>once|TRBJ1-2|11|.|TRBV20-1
CSARDHKRYTF
TGCAGTGCTAGAGATCACAAACGCTACACCTTC
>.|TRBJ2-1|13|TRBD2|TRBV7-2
CASMRLADNEQFF
TGTGCCAGCATGAGACTAGCGGACAATGAGCAGTTCTTC
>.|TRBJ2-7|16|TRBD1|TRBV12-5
CASGPSLGTGTYEQYF
TGTGCTAGTGGCCCTTCCCTAGGGACAGGAACCTACGAGCAGTACTTC
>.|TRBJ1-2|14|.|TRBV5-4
CASSRSGTNYGYTF
TGTGCCAGCAGCCGCTCCGGGACAAACTATGGCTACACCTTC
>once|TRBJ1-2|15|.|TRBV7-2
CASSPGSDRNYGYTF
TGTGCCAGCAGCCCGGGCTCCGACCGTAACTATGGCTACACCTTC